This T cell receptor (beta chain) came from a study of CD8 T cells in ankylosing spondylitis. Findings of the study overall: Significant enrichment of disease-linked clones was reportedly seen in matched ankylosing spondylitis synovial fluid. In peripheral blood, disease-linked CD8+ clones occurred at relatively low frequencies. A TCR beta motif of several highly homologous variants appeared characteristic of ankylosing spondylitis blood.

Libraries for TCR beta were made by quantitative 5'-RACE with molecular barcodes. TCRdb fed the 5' RACE reads into MiXCR, producing one record per CDR3 protein. The sample includes a few hundred thousand distinct CDR3 sequences, 20% seen only once; the top ten take around 13%. This clonotype has just a few counts. The antigen is undetermined. Trimming shortened V by 0 bases and J by 4 bases, and 22 bases separated the two germline ends. The CDR3 has 17 residues. Germline V lookup: CDR1 DFQATT, CDR2 SNEGSKA (reference sequence). The clonotype comes from a male donor with ankylosing spondylitis or in good health (not recorded which). V usage is TRBV20-1 and J usage is TRBJ2-7, with D maybe TRBD2 (5 bases). Sequencing used blood, either unsorted or a sorted T cell fraction (not recorded which). The CDR3 DNA reads TGCAGTGCTAGAGATCCTAGGAGTATTGGAGAGGGATACGAGCAGTACTTC. This gives the protein CSARDPRSIGEGYEQYF.